The 11 T cell receptor beta chains below were found in one sample sequenced in a study of blood T cell repertoires in COVID-19. The assay was immunoSEQ multiplex PCR, and TCRdb's table has in-frame clones only and misses some. The sample shows 240,000 or so clones, around four fifths of them seen only once. The sequencing input was peripheral blood. The receptors here all came from a man between 25 and 39 years old who had recovered from COVID-19.

CDR3 loop: CASKRRDFGDPETQYF. The CDR3 DNA reads TGTGCCAGCAAACGTAGGGACTTTGGGGATCCCGAGACCCAGTACTTC. The V gene is TRBV7-2, the J gene TRBJ2-5; D is perhaps TRBD2 (6 bases). The V end lost 7 bases, the J end lost 5 bases, and 23 bases lay between the germline ends. The length of the CDR3 is 16 residues. Germline-derived CDR1 and CDR2 are SGHTA and FQGNSA.

This clone has only a few counts. This chain uses TRBV18 with TRBJ1-1; 9 nucleotides line up with TRBD1. Germline trimming cut 3 bases from V and 0 bases from J; bases unmatched to any gene: 5. The germline V gene encodes CDR1 KGHSH and CDR2 LQKENI. This CDR3 has 16 residues. The CDR3 is CASSPVGQGMNTEAFF. CDR3 sequence (DNA): TGTGCCAGCTCACCCGTGGGACAGGGTATGAACACTGAAGCTTTCTTT.

This chain connects TRBV6-5 to TRBJ2-7; 7 bases line up with TRBD1. V dropped 6 bases and J dropped 3; count of bases not matched to a gene: 2. The germline gives CDR1 MNHEY, CDR2 SVGAGI. CDR3 size: 12 residues. CDR3 nucleotide sequence: TGTGCCAGCAGGGACAGGCTCTACGAGCAGTACGTC. Its protein product is CASRDRLYEQYV.

The V and J genes are TRBV2 and TRBJ2-7; D perhaps matches TRBD1 (5 bases). V was cut by 6 bases and J by 6 bases, with 24 bases left in between. Germline CDR1 and CDR2: SNHLY and FYNNEI. The CDR3 contains 16 residues. The CDR3 nucleotides read TGTGCCAGCAGCCCCCAGGGTGCGACCCTCGCCGGCGAGCAGTACTTC. Translating it yields CASSPQGATLAGEQYF.

The chain couples TRBV19 to TRBJ2-7, with D perhaps TRBD1 (6 bases). The CDR3 consists of 14 residues. V lost 3 bases, J lost 4 bases, and 13 bases lay in between. The germline gives CDR1 LNHDA, CDR2 SQIVND (reference sequence). This chain's CDR3 is CASSMRDTVYEQYF. DNA of the CDR3: TGTGCCAGTAGTATGAGGGACACTGTATACGAGCAGTACTTC. The variable domain in full, completed from reference TRBV19 and TRBJ2-7, reads DGGITQSPKYLFRKEGQNVTLSCEQNLNHDAMYWYRQDPGQGLRLIYYSQIVNDFQKGDIAEGYSVSREKKESFPLTVTSAQKNPTAFYLCASSMRDTVYEQYFGPGTRLTVT.

In its sample, this clone was seen a few times. The chain recombines TRBV18 with TRBJ1-1; D not certain. This CDR3 region has 15 residues. V lost 4 bases and J lost 3, with 15 bases in between. In germline, CDR1 is KGHSH, CDR2 LQKENI. In DNA, the CDR3 is TGTGCCAGCTCACAATACTCAGGTTCACACACTGAAGCTTTCTTT. It yields the protein CASSQYSGSHTEAFF.

The chain employs TRBV9 and TRBJ2-7, with 8 bases matching TRBD2. The trim removed 6 bases at V and 3 bases at J, leaving 8 bases unmatched. The germline CDR1 and CDR2 sequences are SGDLS and YYNGEE. This CDR3 has 14 residues. The DNA for the CDR3 is TGTGCCAGCACAAGCGGGGGCCCTTACTACGAGCAGTACGTC. Translating it yields CASTSGGPYYEQYV.

The chain recombines TRBV3-1 (or the pseudogene TRBV3-2) with TRBJ1-1; 8 bases are a match to TRBD1. CDR3 size: 12 residues. Germline CDR1 is LGHDT and CDR2 is YNNKEL (reference sequence). With V trimmed by 8 bases and J by 1 base, 0 bases remained unmatched. This CDR3 reads CASGQGNTEAFF. The CDR3 DNA reads TGTGCCAGCGGACAGGGGAACACTGAAGCTTTCTTT.

V gene TRBV6-5 combines with J gene TRBJ1-5; tentatively, D is TRBD1 (6 bases). The CDR3 covers 14 residues. Trimming took off 7 bases at V and 1 base at J, with 11 bases between the two ends. CDR1 and CDR2 (germline): MNHEY, SVGAGI. CDR3 coding DNA: TGTGCCAGCATCTCAGGGGTGAGCAATCAGCCCCAGCATTTT. The encoded protein is CASISGVSNQPQHF.

This chain links TRBV7-9 with TRBJ1-4; D not resolved. The CDR3 spans 15 residues. The V and J ends lost 3 bases and 7 bases respectively, with 15 bases between them. Germline CDR1 SEHNR, CDR2 FQNEAQ (reference sequence). CDR3 DNA sequence: TGTGCCAGCAGCTTGTTCAGCCGGGAGGGTGAAAAACTGTTTTTT. Amino acids: CASSLFSREGEKLFF.

This clone was found a few times. This sequence joins TRBV2 and TRBJ2-2; TRBD1 aligns across 9 bases. The junction had 13 bases not matched to a gene; V was cut back by 7 bases and J by 7 bases. CDR1 SNHLY and CDR2 FYNNEI come from the germline V gene. CDR3 length: 16 amino acids. The CDR3: CASNRIRGQGNGELFF. DNA for the CDR3: TGTGCCAGCAACCGGATACGGGGACAGGGAAACGGGGAGCTGTTTTTT.